Shown below are 18 T cell receptor beta chains from a single sample sequenced in a study of blood T cells in healthy people across ages. The use of a sample-barcoded 5' primer and a J-beta primer mix characterized a second PCR of roughly 7 to 11 cycles. Via MiXCR, TCRdb re-called the 5' RACE reads, giving one row per CDR3 protein. This sample has around 1,000,000 distinct CDR3 sequences; about 23% occur once, and the top ten carry approximately 0.75%. Another study also made use of these data, one on T cells of mothers and their children.

Sequencing was carried out using blood. The origin of the receptors is a girl aged 2 to 10 in good health.

Concerning this clonotype itself: A read error may account for a junction end that differs from germline. The V and J genes are TRBV2 and TRBJ2-6; D is unresolved. The germline CDR1 and CDR2 sequences are SNHLY and FYNNEI. The length of the CDR3 is 12 residues. The CDR3 spells CAGSTGANVLTF. For the CDR3, the DNA is TGTGCCGGCAGCACTGGGGCCAACGTCCTGACTTTC.

The CDR3 nucleotides read TGTGCCAGCAGCTTCTCTAGCGGTAGCACAGATACGCAGTATTTT. The encoded protein is CASSFSSGSTDTQYF. The rearrangement links TRBV7-2 to TRBJ2-3, with TRBD2 matching over 7 bases. J lost 0 bases, V lost 3 bases, and 3 bases had no gene match. CDR3 length equals 15 residues. The V gene's germline CDR1 is SGHTA and CDR2 FQGNSA. Variable domain in full (rest from reference TRBV7-2 and TRBJ2-3): GAGVSQSPSNKVTEKGKDVELRCDPISGHTALYWYRQSLGQGLEFLIYFQGNSAPDKSGLPSDRFSAERTGGSVSTLTIQRTQQEDSAVYLCASSFSSGSTDTQYFGPGTRLTVL.

The V call is TRBV6-1, the J call TRBJ2-1; D not resolved. Judging by the DNA end, TRBJ2-7 fits better; the J call may be wrong. Germline V gives CDR1 MNHNS, CDR2 SASEGT. CDR3 size: 16 residues. The CDR3 coding sequence is TGTGCCAGCAGTGAAGTTTCGGGTCAAGTCTCCTACGAGCAGTACTTC. Encoded protein: CASSEVSGQVSYEQYF.

This clonotype came up a few times. The J gene is TRBJ2-1, the V gene TRBV29-1; 13 bases line up with TRBD2. J was trimmed by 12 bases and V by 2 bases; bases with no gene match: 4. The CDR3 loop spans 13 amino acids. The germline gives CDR1 SQVTM, CDR2 ANQGSEA. DNA for the CDR3: TGCAGCGTTGAATCCCGACTAGCGGGGGGGCAGTTCTTC. Translating gives CSVESRLAGGQFF.

A few counts support this clonotype. The chain is built from TRBV4-2 and TRBJ2-7; D could derive from TRBD1 or TRBD2 (5 bases each). V lost 2 bases, J lost 4 bases, and 21 bases lay in between. The CDR3 consists of 17 residues. Germline loops: CDR1 LGHNA, CDR2 YNFKEQ. This CDR3 is CASSQHLAQRGGYEQYF. The CDR3 DNA reads as TGTGCCAGCAGCCAACACTTAGCCCAGAGGGGCGGGTACGAGCAGTACTTC.

Concerning this clonotype itself: At one end, the junction sequence differs from germline, possibly due to a read error. This chain connects TRBV5-1 to TRBJ1-6, with D possibly matching TRBD1 (5 bases). Germline values: CDR1 SGHRS, CDR2 YFSETQ. The CDR3 contains 13 residues. CDR3 bases: TGCGCCAGCAGCTGGAGGACAAATTCACCCCTCCGCTTT. Translated, it gives CASSWRTNSPLRF.

The chain employs TRBV6-6 and TRBJ2-7; D is possibly TRBD1 (6 bases). The CDR3 is 14 residues long. The germline gives CDR1 MNHNY, CDR2 SVGAGI (reference sequence). Trimming removed 2 bases from V and 5 bases from J, with 13 bases in between. CDR3 protein: CASSYRQGRDEQYF. The CDR3 nucleotides are TGTGCCAGCAGTTACCGGCAGGGGCGTGACGAGCAGTACTTC.

The chain is built from TRBV7-6 and TRBJ2-1, with 9 bases fitting TRBD2. Germline V gene data show CDR1 as SGHVS and CDR2 as FNYEAQ. The CDR3 covers 16 residues. The junction had 4 bases not matched to a gene; V was cut back by 2 bases and J by 2 bases. CDR3 region: CASSLWREGTYNEQFF. The CDR3 nucleotides are TGTGCCAGCAGCTTATGGCGGGAGGGGACCTACAATGAGCAGTTCTTC.

This clonotype was counted many times. The genes are TRBV29-1 and TRBJ2-7, with 11 bases identical to TRBD2. CDR1 is SQVTM and CDR2 is ANQGSEA in the germline V gene. This CDR3 is 14 amino acids long. The trim removed 6 bases at V and 4 bases at J, leaving 8 bases unmatched. The CDR3 DNA sequence: TGCAGCGTAGCCGGGACTAGCGGAACATACGAGCAGTACTTC. As protein: CSVAGTSGTYEQYF.

This clonotype appeared a few times. In DNA, the CDR3 is TGTGCTAGTGGTTTGTTCCAGGGACAGTACCATCAAGAGACCCAGTACTTC. It is translated as CASGLFQGQYHQETQYF. V gene TRBV12-5 combines with J gene TRBJ2-5; 7 bases map to TRBD1. CDR1 and CDR2 (germline): LGHNT, FRNRAP. This CDR3 has 17 residues. V trimming: 2 bases; J trimming: 2 bases; junction bases outside the gene matches: 11.

The chain has TRBV29-1 and TRBJ2-3, with 8 bases lining up with TRBD2. The CDR3 loop spans 13 amino acids. CDR1 is SQVTM and CDR2 is ANQGSEA in the germline V gene. The trim removed 5 bases at V and 6 bases at J, leaving 7 bases unmatched. The CDR3 loop reads CSVSGRLADTQYF. CDR3 bases: TGCAGCGTTAGCGGGAGATTAGCGGATACGCAGTATTTT.

This chain connects TRBV7-2 to TRBJ2-3, with 9 bases matching TRBD2. Trimming took 5 bases from V and 2 from J; bases not matched to a gene: 5. The CDR3 covers 15 residues. Germline loops: CDR1 SGHTA, CDR2 FQGNSA. The CDR3 nucleotides are TGTGCCAGCAGCCACCTAGCGGGGATCACAGATACGCAGTATTTT. Encoded protein: CASSHLAGITDTQYF.

This clonotype was picked up many times. CDR3 nucleotides: TGTGCCAGCAGCTTGGGCTCCGAGCAGTTCTTC. It specifies CASSLGSEQFF. The chain recombines TRBV28 with TRBJ2-1, with D unclear. Trimming took 6 bases from V and 10 from J, leaving 10 bases between them. The CDR3 is 11 amino acids. Germline V gives CDR1 MDHEN, CDR2 SYDVKM.

V and J are TRBV5-1 and TRBJ1-4; D is uncertain. Trimming stripped 0 bases from V and 4 bases from J, with 7 bases between. CDR1 and CDR2 from the germline V gene are SGHRS and YFSETQ. The CDR3 consists of 14 residues. CDR3 amino acids: CASSLDSFNEKLFF. The CDR3 DNA reads TGCGCCAGCAGCTTGGACAGCTTTAATGAAAAACTGTTTTTT.

This chain uses TRBV4-2 with TRBJ2-3; TRBD2 aligns across 7 bases. CDR1 and CDR2 from the germline V gene are LGHNA and YNFKEQ. The ends lost 5 bases at V and 6 bases at J; junction bases unmatched: 8. The CDR3 is made up of 14 amino acids. The CDR3 DNA is TGTGCCAGCAGCTCCTTAAGCGGGAAGGATACGCAGTATTTT. This translates into CASSSLSGKDTQYF.

The chain uses TRBV20-1 and TRBJ2-1, with 9 bases fitting TRBD2. The CDR3 spans 15 residues. Per germline, CDR1 DFQATT and CDR2 SNEGSKA (reference sequence). J was trimmed by 4 bases and V by 5 bases; bases with no gene match: 9. CDR3 nucleotides: TGCAGTGCTCTGTCCGGAGCGGGGGGTTACAATGAGCAGTTCTTC. Protein product: CSALSGAGGYNEQFF.

This chain uses TRBV4-3 with TRBJ2-7, with 7 bases identical to TRBD2. The CDR3 length is 15 residues. V lost 1 base and J lost 7; bases outside the gene matches: 10. Germline CDR1 LGHNA, CDR2 YSLEER. Written as DNA, the CDR3 is TGCGCCAGCAGCCAAGGACTAGCCATCGGTTCTGAGCAGTACTTC. It codes for CASSQGLAIGSEQYF.

This clonotype was recorded a few times. V is TRBV29-1 and J is TRBJ2-5; D gene uncertain. The closer fit of TRBJ2-7 to the DNA end suggests the J call may be wrong. Germline values: CDR1 SQVTM, CDR2 ANQGSEA. CDR3 length equals 12 residues. The CDR3 loop is CSVEGTGYEQYF. Here the CDR3 DNA reads TGCAGCGTTGAAGGCACGGGCTACGAGCAGTACTTC.